This TCR beta chain was sequenced for a study of blood T cell repertoires in COVID-19. Trimming took 9 bases from V and 1 from J; bases not matched to a gene: 8. The CDR3 runs 15 residues. Germline lookup yields CDR1 MNHEY and CDR2 SMNVEV (reference sequence). Clinical histories supplied by participants themselves formed the basis of cohort assignment. Clones were read by immunoSEQ multiplex PCR, and TCRdb kept only the in-frame ones, dropping some. The table lists roughly 210,000 clones, around 86% of them singletons. Sequenced: PBMCs or T cells enriched from blood (not recorded which). The sequence derives from a man aged 25 to 40 in a cohort exposed to, infected with or recovered from COVID-19 (not recorded which). The J gene is TRBJ2-2, the V gene TRBV27; the match to TRBD2 covers 7 bases. The CDR3 reads CASGWAGENTGELFF. CDR3 bases: TGTGCCAGTGGCTGGGCGGGAGAGAACACCGGGGAGCTGTTTTTT.